This T cell receptor (beta chain) stems from a study of blood T cell repertoires in COVID-19. Study context: The United States, Italy and Spain supplied acute and convalescent COVID-19 samples.

Participant ages covered roughly 18 to 89 years across 24 US areas. Cohorts were determined from participant-reported clinical history. As handled by the study authors: Reference gene primer amplification gave nucleated cell count estimates. Assay used: immunoSEQ multiplex PCR; TCRdb lists only in-frame clones, some missing. That table is the source of V, J and clone size, and D and trimming were worked out from the DNA. The table shows about 300,000 clones, with just over 85% occurring only once. The CDR3 length is 15 residues. Germline V lookup: CDR1 SGHVS, CDR2 FNYEAQ. The V gene lost 1 base and the J gene lost 4 bases, with 8 bases spanning the gap.

Input material: PBMCs or T cells enriched from blood (not recorded which). The rearrangement joins TRBV7-6 to TRBJ1-6; D is perhaps TRBD1 (5 bases). The receptor comes from a man aged 25-45 years who had recovered from COVID-19. The CDR3 region is CASSLETAYNSPLHF. Here the CDR3 DNA reads TGTGCCAGCAGCTTAGAGACAGCTTATAATTCACCCCTCCACTTT. Full variable domain (rest looked up from reference TRBV7-6 and TRBJ1-6): GAGVSQSPRYKVTKRGQDVALRCDPISGHVSLYWYRQALGQGPEFLTYFNYEAQQDKSGLPNDRFSAERPEGSISTLTIQRTEQRDSAMYRCASSLETAYNSPLHFGNGTRLTVT.